This note documents a single T cell receptor (beta chain) sequence. The sample belongs to a study of sequential checkpoint blockade in melanoma. At the level of the study: Approximately 20 patients had tumor biopsies before treatment and at week 13.

Using immunoSEQ multiplex PCR, the repertoire was profiled, and TCRdb retains in-frame clones only, with some absent. This table holds approximately 2,100 clones, approximately 17% found once. Treatment here: randomized to nivolumab then ipilimumab (arm A) or the reverse (arm B). Patients had received no earlier DNA-damaging chemotherapy. CDR3 length: 13 residues. From germline, CDR1 is SGHTA and CDR2 FQGNSA. V was shortened by 2 bases and J by 5 bases, with 9 bases between the two germline ends. The V call is TRBV7-2, the J call TRBJ2-5, with D maybe TRBD1 (6 bases). The material was tumor tissue (inferred from file names), obtained from a patient given nivolumab and ipilimumab in sequence. The TCR originated in a human donor with melanoma. CDR3 in DNA: TGTGCCAGCAGCTTAAGGGGGTTGGAGACCCAGTACTTC. It codes for CASSLRGLETQYF.